The source of this TCR beta chain is a study of control samples from healthy donors and cancer patients. Profiling relied on immunoSEQ multiplex PCR, and the TCRdb table lists in-frame clones only, not all of them. Of about 150,000 clones detected, 75% to 95% appear once; the ten largest clones hold 2% to 2.5%. Germline loops: CDR1 LGHDT, CDR2 YNNKEL (reference sequence). The CDR3 sequence is 12 residues long. V lost 2 bases, J lost 7 bases, and 9 bases lay in between. The rearrangement uses TRBV3-1 (or the pseudogene TRBV3-2) and TRBJ2-7; D call uncertain. The TCR was taken from a woman between 35 and 50 years old in good health. The source material was blood. The CDR3 is CASSQLTREQYF. CDR3 nucleotides: TGTGCCAGCAGCCAACTTACGAGAGAGCAGTACTTC.